This TCR beta chain was recovered during a study of cytotoxic CD8 clonotypes in ibrutinib-treated CLL. Across the whole study: Patients gave response samples after a median about 12 months of treatment, range 6 to 36.

This clone occurred a few times. Its cognate antigen is unknown. Overall study results and limits: Public clonotypes occurred uncommonly; on treatment, they contracted or remained stable. Clonality increased at ibrutinib response, then returned toward baseline at progression.

Repertoires were generated with immunoSEQ multiplex PCR, while TCRdb's copy carries only in-frame clones and drops some. This sample has some 100,000 clones, with about 53% found just once. The sample here was PBMCs, taken after 24 months of ibrutinib treatment. The sequence was obtained from a human donor with chronic lymphocytic leukemia.

CDR3 residues: CAWSINTEAFF. CDR3 in DNA: TGTGCCTGGAGCATAAACACTGAAGCTTTCTTT. The genes are TRBV30 and TRBJ1-1; D ambiguous. V was clipped by 3 bases and J by 2 bases, with 4 bases between them. The CDR3 runs to 11 residues. Germline assignment: CDR1 GTSNPN and CDR2 SVGIG (reference sequence).